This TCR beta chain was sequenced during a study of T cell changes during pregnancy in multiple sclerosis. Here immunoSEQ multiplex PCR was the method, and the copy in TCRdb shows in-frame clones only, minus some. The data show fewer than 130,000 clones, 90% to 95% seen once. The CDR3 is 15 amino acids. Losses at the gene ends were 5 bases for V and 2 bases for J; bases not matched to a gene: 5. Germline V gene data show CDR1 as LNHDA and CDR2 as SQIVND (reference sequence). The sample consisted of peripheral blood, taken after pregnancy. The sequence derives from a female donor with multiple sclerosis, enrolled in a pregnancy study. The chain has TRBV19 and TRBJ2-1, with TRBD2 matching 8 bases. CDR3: CASSPGLVPYNEQFF. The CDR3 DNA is TGTGCCAGTAGTCCGGGACTAGTCCCCTACAATGAGCAGTTCTTC.